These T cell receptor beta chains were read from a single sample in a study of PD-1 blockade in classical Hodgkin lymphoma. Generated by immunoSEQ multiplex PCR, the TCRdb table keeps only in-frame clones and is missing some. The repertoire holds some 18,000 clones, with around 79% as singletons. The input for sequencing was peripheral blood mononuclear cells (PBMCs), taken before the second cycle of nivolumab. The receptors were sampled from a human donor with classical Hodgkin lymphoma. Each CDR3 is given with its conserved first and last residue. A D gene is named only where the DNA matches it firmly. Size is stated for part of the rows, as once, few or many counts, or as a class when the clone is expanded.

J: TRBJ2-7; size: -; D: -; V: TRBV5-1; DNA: TGCGCCAGCAGCTTGGAAGGGACGCCGCTCCACGAGCAGTACTTC; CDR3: CASSLEGTPLHEQYF
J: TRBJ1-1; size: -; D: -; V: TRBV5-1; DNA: TGCGCCAGCAGCTTAGGGACAAGACTTACCTCGGCTTTCTTT; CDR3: CASSLGTRLTSAFF
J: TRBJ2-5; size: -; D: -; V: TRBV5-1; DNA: TGCGCCAGCAGCTTGGATCTGGGTGAAGAGACCCAGTACTTC; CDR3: CASSLDLGEETQYF
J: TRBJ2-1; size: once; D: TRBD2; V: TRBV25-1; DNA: TGTGCCAGCAGTGAATGGCTGGGGGGGTATGAGCAGTTCTTC; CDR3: CASSEWLGGYEQFF
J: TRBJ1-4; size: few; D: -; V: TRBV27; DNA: TGTGCCAGCAGCAGGGACCTTAATGAAAAACTGTTTTTT; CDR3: CASSRDLNEKLFF
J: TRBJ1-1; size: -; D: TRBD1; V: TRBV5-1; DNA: TGCGCCAGCAGCCCGAAAAGGGACAGGGGCACTGAAGCTTTCTTT; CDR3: CASSPKRDRGTEAFF
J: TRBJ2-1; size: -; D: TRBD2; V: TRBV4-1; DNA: TGCGCCAGCAGCCAAGAAGGCGGGAGGGGCTACAATGAGCAGTTCTTC; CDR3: CASSQEGGRGYNEQFF
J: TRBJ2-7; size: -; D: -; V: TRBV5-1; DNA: TGCGCCAGCAGCTCCAGGGGAGGATCCTACGAGCAGTACTTC; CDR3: CASSSRGGSYEQYF
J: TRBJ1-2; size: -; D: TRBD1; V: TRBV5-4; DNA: TGTGCCAGCAGACAATCCGGGACAGGGAACTATGGCTACACCTTC; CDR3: CASRQSGTGNYGYTF
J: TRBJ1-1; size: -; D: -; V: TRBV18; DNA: TGTGCCAGCTCACCGATTGAGGACACTGAAGCTTTCTTT; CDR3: CASSPIEDTEAFF
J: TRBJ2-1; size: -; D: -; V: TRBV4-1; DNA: TGCGCCAGCAGCCAAGAAGGTGAGCAGTTCTTC; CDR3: CASSQEGEQFF
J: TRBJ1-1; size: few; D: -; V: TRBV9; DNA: TGTGCCAGCAGCGAGGCAAGTGGCACTGAAGCTTTCTTT; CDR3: CASSEASGTEAFF
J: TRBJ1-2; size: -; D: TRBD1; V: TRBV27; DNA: TGTGCCAGCAGTCCGGGGACAGGTGCTAACTATGGCTACACCTTC; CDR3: CASSPGTGANYGYTF
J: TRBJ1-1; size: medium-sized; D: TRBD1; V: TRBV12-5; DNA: TGTGCTAGTGGTTCTACAGGGGGCACTGAAGCTTTCTTT; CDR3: CASGSTGGTEAFF
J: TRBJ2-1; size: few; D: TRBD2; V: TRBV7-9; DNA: TGTGCCAGCAGCCCCAGCGGGAACTCCTACAATGAGCAGTTCTTC; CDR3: CASSPSGNSYNEQFF
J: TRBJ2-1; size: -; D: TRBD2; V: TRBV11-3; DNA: TGTGCCAGCAGCTTAGAAGCGGGACTAGCGGGATTAAACAATGAGCAGTTCTTC; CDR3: CASSLEAGLAGLNNEQFF
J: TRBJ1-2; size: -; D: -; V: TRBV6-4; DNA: TGTGCCAGCATCCTTAGACGCCCCTGGTCCCCCTATGGCTACACCTTC; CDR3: CASILRRPWSPYGYTF
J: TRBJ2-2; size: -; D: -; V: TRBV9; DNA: TGTGCCAGCAGCGGATTTGGGGGGTTTGCGAACACCGGGGAGCTGTTTTTT; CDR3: CASSGFGGFANTGELFF
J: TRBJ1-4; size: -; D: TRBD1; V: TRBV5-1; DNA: TGCGCCAGCAGCTCGACAGGGCCAGCAACTAATGAAAAACTGTTTTTT; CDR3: CASSSTGPATNEKLFF
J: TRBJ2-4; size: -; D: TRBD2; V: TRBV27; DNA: TGTGCCAGCTCTCCCTGGCCGCGCGGGGGAAACATTCAGTACTTC; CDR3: CASSPWPRGGNIQYF
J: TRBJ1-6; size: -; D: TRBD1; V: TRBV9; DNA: TGTGCCAGCAGCGGATACGGACAGGGGAATTCACCCCTCCACTTT; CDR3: CASSGYGQGNSPLHF
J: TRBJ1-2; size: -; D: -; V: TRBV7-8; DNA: TGTGCCAGCAGCTTAGCTCCAACGACAGGAGGGTATGGCTACACCTTC; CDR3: CASSLAPTTGGYGYTF
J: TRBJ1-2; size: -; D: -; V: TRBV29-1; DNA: TGCAGCGTTGAAGCAGGGTTCAACTATGGCTACACCTTC; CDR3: CSVEAGFNYGYTF
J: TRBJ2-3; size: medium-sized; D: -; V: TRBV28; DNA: TGTGCCAGCAGTTTTCTTAGTGGCACAGATACGCAGTATTTT; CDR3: CASSFLSGTDTQYF
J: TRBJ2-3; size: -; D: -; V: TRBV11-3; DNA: TGTGCCAGCAGCCGGGACACCGTAACAGATACGCAGTATTTT; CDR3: CASSRDTVTDTQYF
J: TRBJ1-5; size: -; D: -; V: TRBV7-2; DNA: TGTGCCAGCAGCTTAAGATGGGGGGTCGTCGATCAGCCCCAGCATTTT; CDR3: CASSLRWGVVDQPQHF
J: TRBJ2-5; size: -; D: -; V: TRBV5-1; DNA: TGCGCCAGCAGCCTGGAAGTAGGAAAGGAGACCCAGTACTTC; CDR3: CASSLEVGKETQYF